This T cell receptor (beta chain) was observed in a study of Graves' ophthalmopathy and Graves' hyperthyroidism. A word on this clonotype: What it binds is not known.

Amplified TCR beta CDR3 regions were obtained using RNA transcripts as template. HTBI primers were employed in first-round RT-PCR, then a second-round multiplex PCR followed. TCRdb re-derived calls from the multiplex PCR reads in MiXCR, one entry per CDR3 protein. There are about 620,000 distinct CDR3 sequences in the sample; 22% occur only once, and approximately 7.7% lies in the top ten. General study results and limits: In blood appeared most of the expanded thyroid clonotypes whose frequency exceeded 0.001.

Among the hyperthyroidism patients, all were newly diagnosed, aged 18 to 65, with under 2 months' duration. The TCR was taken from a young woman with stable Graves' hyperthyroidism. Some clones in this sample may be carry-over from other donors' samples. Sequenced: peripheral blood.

The CDR3 region has the DNA TGTGCCACAGATACTGGTGTTCCCGGGGAGCTGTTTTTT. It specifies CATDTGVPGELFF. The chain carries TRBV12-3 or TRBV12-4 and TRBJ2-2; D gene uncertain. The CDR3 is 13 residues long. Trimming took off 10 bases at V and 6 bases at J, with 15 bases between the two ends.